The rows below give T cell receptor beta chains drawn from one sample of a study of CD8+ T cells in alopecia areata. Some clones are missing from TCRdb's copy, which holds only in-frame ones; the method was immunoSEQ multiplex PCR. In the table there are around 19,000 clones, over 50% of which are singletons. Source: skin, taken at week 4, from a patient treated with tofacitinib. The receptors come from a human donor with alopecia areata. Each CDR3 is given with its conserved first and last residue.

J gene	V gene	CDR3 protein
TRBJ2-7	TRBV30	CAWSNERGYEQYF
TRBJ2-1	TRBV28	CASSFPTGREQFF
TRBJ1-5	TRBV28	CASSRIQGRGGNQPQHF
-	TRBV10-3	CAISEPGDRGDEQYF
-	TRBV6-5	CASSWNRDSSYEQYF
TRBJ2-3	TRBV18	CASSLKGVETDTQYF
TRBJ1-1	TRBV10-3	CAISEMRGRNTEAFF
TRBJ2-7	TRBV19	CASSRPGTGKDEQYF
TRBJ1-2	TRBV5-4	CASSLGGGGENYGYTF
TRBJ2-1	TRBV10-2	CASRWGGGLYNEQFF
TRBJ2-1	TRBV2	CASSAARGQVGIGDTYNEQFF
TRBJ1-2	TRBV7-9	CASSSQGETYGYTF
TRBJ2-7	TRBV5-4	CASSPNYGGRKRPYEQYF
TRBJ2-7	TRBV30	CAWSAPGTGFYEQYF
TRBJ2-2	TRBV25-1	CASSSHANTGELFF
TRBJ2-7	TRBV5-4	CASSSGGTYEQYF
TRBJ2-1	TRBV5-1	CASSARTSGLAGGEQFF
TRBJ1-6	TRBV5-4	CASSYNGGWDNSPLHF
TRBJ1-5	TRBV5-4	CASSPGGGQPQHF
TRBJ1-3	TRBV27	CASSLGTGPTSGNTIYF
TRBJ1-1	TRBV18	CASSPLMDNTEAFF
TRBJ1-1	TRBV7-4	CASSPTRGFGTEAFF
TRBJ2-7	TRBV5-1	CASRLLLASESYEQYF
TRBJ1-4	TRBV7-2	CASRRTGSNEKLFF
TRBJ1-1	TRBV5-1	CASSWDSQVEAFF
TRBJ2-7	TRBV18	CASSPGTGTYEQYF
TRBJ1-2	TRBV28	CASSSTVYYGYTF
TRBJ2-5	TRBV12-5	CASGLTTPGQAYQETQYF
TRBJ2-1	TRBV15	CATSRDNNEQFF
TRBJ2-5	TRBV5-1	CASSLQGAGDQETQYF
TRBJ2-3	TRBV6-4	CASSEAGATDTQYF
TRBJ2-6	TRBV7-9	CASSHTGSGANVLTF
TRBJ1-1	TRBV4-3	CASSKRGITEAFF
TRBJ2-7	TRBV6-1	CASRTDRVSSEQYF
TRBJ1-2	TRBV28	CASSFTDPNYGYTF
TRBJ1-5	TRBV23-1	CASSRREKSNQPQHF
TRBJ1-2	TRBV18	CASSLEGQGRIVGYTF
TRBJ2-7	TRBV15	CATSRARGLEQYF
TRBJ2-3	TRBV5-1	CASSFSSSGGTDTQYF
TRBJ1-2	TRBV27	CASSFTDESVYGYTF
TRBJ1-4	TRBV7-2	CASSLVQALNEKLFF
TRBJ2-7	TRBV27	CARGTPLSYEQYF
TRBJ2-7	TRBV5-5	CASSLDSRSTYEQYF
TRBJ2-5	TRBV5-1	CASSLGTKTQETQYF
TRBJ1-2	TRBV7-3	CASSLGQDYGYTF
TRBJ1-6	TRBV7-8	CASSPLEGRLSSPLHF
TRBJ2-5	TRBV21-1	CASSKGARDPQRETQYF
TRBJ2-1	TRBV5-6	CASSRPGLAGGSSYNEQFF
TRBJ1-4	TRBV19	CASSPQAPTNEKLFF
TRBJ1-5	TRBV27	CASSLGGPGNQPQHF
TRBJ2-5	TRBV5-5	CASSPPGQQETQYF
TRBJ1-2	TRBV6-5	CASSPWTGTYGYTF
TRBJ2-7	TRBV28	CASSLIPPGTRYGEQYF
TRBJ2-3	TRBV28	CASSLYREADTQYF
TRBJ2-7	TRBV4-1	CASSLEGVPPQYF
TRBJ2-2	TRBV7-6	CASSLVGDTGELFF
TRBJ1-2	TRBV30	CAWREGVTNHGYTF
TRBJ1-4	TRBV7-6	CASSVGTANEKLFF
TRBJ2-5	TRBV4-1	CASSPASGGLQETQYF